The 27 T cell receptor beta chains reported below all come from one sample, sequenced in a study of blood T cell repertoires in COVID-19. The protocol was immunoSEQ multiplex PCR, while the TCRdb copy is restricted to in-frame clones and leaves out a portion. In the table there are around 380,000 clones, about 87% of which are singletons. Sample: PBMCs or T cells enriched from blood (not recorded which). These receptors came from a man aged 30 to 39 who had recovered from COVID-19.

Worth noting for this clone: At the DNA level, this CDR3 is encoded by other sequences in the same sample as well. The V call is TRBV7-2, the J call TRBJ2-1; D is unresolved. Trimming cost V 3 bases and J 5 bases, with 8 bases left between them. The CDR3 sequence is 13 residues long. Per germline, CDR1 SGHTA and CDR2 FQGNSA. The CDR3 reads CASSLGTNNEQFF. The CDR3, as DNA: TGTGCCAGCAGCTTGGGCACCAACAATGAGCAGTTCTTC.

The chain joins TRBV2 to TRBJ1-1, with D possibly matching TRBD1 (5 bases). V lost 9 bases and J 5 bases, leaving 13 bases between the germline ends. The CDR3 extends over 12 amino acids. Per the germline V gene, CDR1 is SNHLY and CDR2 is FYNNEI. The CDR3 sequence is CASHLRGTEAFF. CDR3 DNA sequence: TGTGCCAGTCACCTACGGGGGACTGAAGCTTTCTTT.

The DNA for the CDR3 is TGTGCCAGCAGCCTACAAGGGGGCGCCCTCAATGAGCAGTTCTTC. Protein sequence: CASSLQGGALNEQFF. This chain uses TRBV7-3 with TRBJ2-1, with 7 bases matching TRBD1. This CDR3 has 15 residues. V gave up 5 bases and J gave up 6 bases; unmatched junction bases: 10. Germline assignment: CDR1 SGHTA and CDR2 FQGTGA. The variable domain in full, with the rest retrieved from reference TRBV7-3 and TRBJ2-1, is GAGVSQTPSNKVTEKGKYVELRCDPISGHTALYWYRQSLGQGPEFLIYFQGTGAADDSGLPNDRFFAVRPEGSVSTLKIQRTERGDSAVYLCASSLQGGALNEQFFGPGTRLTVL.

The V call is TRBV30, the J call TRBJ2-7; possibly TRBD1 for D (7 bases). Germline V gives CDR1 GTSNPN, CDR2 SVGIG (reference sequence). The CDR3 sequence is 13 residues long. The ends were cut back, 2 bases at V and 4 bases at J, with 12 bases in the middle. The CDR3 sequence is CAWSWRGLYEQYF. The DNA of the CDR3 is TGTGCCTGGAGTTGGAGGGGGCTTTACGAGCAGTACTTC. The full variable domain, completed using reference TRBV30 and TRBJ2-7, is SQTIHQWPATLVQPVGSPLSLECTVEGTSNPNLYWYRQAAGRGLQLLFYSVGIGQISSEVPQNLSASRPQDRQFILSSKKLLLSDSGFYLCAWSWRGLYEQYFGPGTRLTVT.

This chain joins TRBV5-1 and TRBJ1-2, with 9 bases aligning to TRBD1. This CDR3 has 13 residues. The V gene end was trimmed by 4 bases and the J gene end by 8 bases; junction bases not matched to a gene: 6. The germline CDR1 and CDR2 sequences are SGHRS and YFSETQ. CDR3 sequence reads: CASSLRTGEGYTF. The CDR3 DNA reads TGCGCCAGCAGCCTCAGGACAGGGGAAGGCTACACCTTC.

CDR3 amino acids: CASSVMGDYGETQYF. CDR3 coding DNA: TGTGCCAGCAGCGTAATGGGGGACTACGGAGAGACCCAGTACTTC. The V and J genes are TRBV9 and TRBJ2-5; 7 bases are shared with TRBD2. Germline CDR1 reads SGDLS; CDR2 reads YYNGEE. V shed 1 base, J shed 4 bases, and the junction held 7 bases outside the gene matches. The CDR3 is 15 amino acids.

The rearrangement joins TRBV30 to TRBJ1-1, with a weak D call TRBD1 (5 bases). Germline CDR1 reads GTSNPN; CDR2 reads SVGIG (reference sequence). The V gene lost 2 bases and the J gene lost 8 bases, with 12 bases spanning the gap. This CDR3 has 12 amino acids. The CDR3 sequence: CAWSPSTAEAFF. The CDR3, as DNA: TGTGCCTGGAGTCCTTCGACAGCCGAAGCTTTCTTT. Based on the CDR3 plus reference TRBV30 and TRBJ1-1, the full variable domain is SQTIHQWPATLVQPVGSPLSLECTVEGTSNPNLYWYRQAAGRGLQLLFYSVGIGQISSEVPQNLSASRPQDRQFILSSKKLLLSDSGFYLCAWSPSTAEAFFGQGTRLTVV.

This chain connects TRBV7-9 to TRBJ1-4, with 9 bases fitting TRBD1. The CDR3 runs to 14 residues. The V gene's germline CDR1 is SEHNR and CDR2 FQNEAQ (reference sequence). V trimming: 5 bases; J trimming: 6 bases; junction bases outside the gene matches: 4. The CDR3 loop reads CASSQWTGDEKLFF. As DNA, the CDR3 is TGTGCCAGCAGCCAGTGGACAGGGGATGAAAAACTGTTTTTT.

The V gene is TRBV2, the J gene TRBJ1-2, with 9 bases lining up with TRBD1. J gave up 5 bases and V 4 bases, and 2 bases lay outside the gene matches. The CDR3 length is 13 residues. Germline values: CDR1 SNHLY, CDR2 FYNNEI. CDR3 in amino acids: CASSVGQGYGYTF. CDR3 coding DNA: TGTGCCAGCAGTGTTGGACAGGGGTATGGCTACACCTTC.

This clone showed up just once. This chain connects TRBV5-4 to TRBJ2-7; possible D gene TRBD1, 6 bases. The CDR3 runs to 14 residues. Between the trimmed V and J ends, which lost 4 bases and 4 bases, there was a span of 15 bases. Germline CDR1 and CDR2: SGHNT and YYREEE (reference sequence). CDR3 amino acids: CASSPLQGGYEQYF. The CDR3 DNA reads TGTGCCAGCAGCCCCCTACAGGGTGGATACGAGCAGTACTTC.

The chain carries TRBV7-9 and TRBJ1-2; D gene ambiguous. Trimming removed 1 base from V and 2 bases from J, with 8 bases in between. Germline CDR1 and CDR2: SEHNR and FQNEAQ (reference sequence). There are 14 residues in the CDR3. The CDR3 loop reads CASSLEAENYGYTF. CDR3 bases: TGTGCCAGCAGCTTAGAGGCGGAGAACTATGGCTACACCTTC.

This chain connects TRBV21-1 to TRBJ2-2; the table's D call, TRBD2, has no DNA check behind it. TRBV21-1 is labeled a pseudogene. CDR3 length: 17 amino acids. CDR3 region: CASSKVGQGRDTGELFF. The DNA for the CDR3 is TGTGCCAGCAGCAAAGTAGGGCAGGGGAGGGACACCGGGGAGCTGTTTTTT.

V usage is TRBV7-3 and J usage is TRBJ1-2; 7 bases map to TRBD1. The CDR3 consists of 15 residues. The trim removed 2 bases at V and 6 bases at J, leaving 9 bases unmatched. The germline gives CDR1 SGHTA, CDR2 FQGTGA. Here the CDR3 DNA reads TGTGCCAGCAGCTTAGGCCCCGGGCAGGGGGATGGCTACACCTTC. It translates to CASSLGPGQGDGYTF. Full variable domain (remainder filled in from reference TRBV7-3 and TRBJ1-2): GAGVSQTPSNKVTEKGKYVELRCDPISGHTALYWYRQSLGQGPEFLIYFQGTGAADDSGLPNDRFFAVRPEGSVSTLKIQRTERGDSAVYLCASSLGPGQGDGYTFGSGTRLTVV.

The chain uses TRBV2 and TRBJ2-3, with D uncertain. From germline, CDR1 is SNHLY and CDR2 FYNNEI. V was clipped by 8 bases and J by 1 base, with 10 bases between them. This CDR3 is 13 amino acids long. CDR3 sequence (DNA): TGTGCCAGCGCGGTGCGGCGCACAGATACGCAGTATTTT. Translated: CASAVRRTDTQYF.

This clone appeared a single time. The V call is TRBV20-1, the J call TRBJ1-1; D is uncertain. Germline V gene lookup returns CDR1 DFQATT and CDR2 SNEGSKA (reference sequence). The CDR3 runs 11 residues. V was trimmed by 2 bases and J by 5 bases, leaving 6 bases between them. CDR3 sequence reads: CSARPVTEAFF. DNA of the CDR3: TGCAGTGCTAGACCGGTTACTGAAGCTTTCTTT.

The DNA of the CDR3 is TGCGCCAGCAGCCAAGAAAGACAGGGGGCTCAGTACGAGCAGTACTTC. Protein: CASSQERQGAQYEQYF. The rearrangement joins TRBV4-1 to TRBJ2-7; the match to TRBD1 covers 10 bases. Germline V gene data show CDR1 as MGHRA and CDR2 as YSYEKL. V dropped 0 bases and J dropped 4; count of bases not matched to a gene: 6. The CDR3 is made up of 16 amino acids.

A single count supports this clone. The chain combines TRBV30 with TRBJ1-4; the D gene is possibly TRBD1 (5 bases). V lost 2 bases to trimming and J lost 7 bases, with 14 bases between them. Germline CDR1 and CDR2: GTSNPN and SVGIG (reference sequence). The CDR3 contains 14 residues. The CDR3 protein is CAWSPGERVEKLFF. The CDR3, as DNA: TGTGCCTGGAGTCCGGGGGAAAGGGTTGAAAAACTGTTTTTT. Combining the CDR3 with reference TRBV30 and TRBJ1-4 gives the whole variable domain SQTIHQWPATLVQPVGSPLSLECTVEGTSNPNLYWYRQAAGRGLQLLFYSVGIGQISSEVPQNLSASRPQDRQFILSSKKLLLSDSGFYLCAWSPGERVEKLFFGSGTQLSVL.

CDR3: CATSDTGTSGGRTDTQYF. CDR3 coding DNA: TGTGCCACCAGTGATACCGGGACTAGCGGGGGCCGCACAGATACGCAGTATTTT. The J gene is TRBJ2-3, the V gene TRBV24-1, with TRBD2 identical over 14 bases. The J segment lost 1 base and the V segment lost 3 bases, leaving 5 bases of the junction unmatched. The CDR3 contains 18 residues. Germline lookup yields CDR1 KGHDR and CDR2 SFDVKD.

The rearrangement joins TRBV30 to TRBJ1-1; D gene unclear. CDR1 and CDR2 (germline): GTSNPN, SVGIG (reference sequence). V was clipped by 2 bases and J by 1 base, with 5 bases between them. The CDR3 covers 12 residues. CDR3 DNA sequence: TGTGCCTGGAGTCGTTCGAACACTGAAGCTTTCTTT. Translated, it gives CAWSRSNTEAFF.

CDR3 loop: CASSQVQGVTEAFF. As DNA, the CDR3 is TGCGCCAGCAGCCAAGTACAGGGGGTAACTGAAGCTTTCTTT. The chain joins TRBV4-1 to TRBJ1-1, with TRBD1 identical over 8 bases. The CDR3 spans 14 residues. Germline-derived CDR1 and CDR2 are MGHRA and YSYEKL. J was trimmed by 5 bases and V by 1 base; bases with no gene match: 3.

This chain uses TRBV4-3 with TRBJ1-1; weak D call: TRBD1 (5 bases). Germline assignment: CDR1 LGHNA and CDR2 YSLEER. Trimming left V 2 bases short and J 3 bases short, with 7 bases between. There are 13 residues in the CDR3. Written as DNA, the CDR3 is TGCGCCAGCAGCCAAAGGGGTTACACTGAAGCTTTCTTT. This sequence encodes CASSQRGYTEAFF.

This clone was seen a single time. The CDR3 region is CASSIQGTTGELFF. For the CDR3, the DNA is TGTGCCAGTAGTATACAGGGAACCACCGGGGAGCTGTTTTTT. The chain joins TRBV19 to TRBJ2-2, with D tentatively TRBD1 (5 bases). This CDR3 spans 14 amino acids. The V end was cut by 2 bases, the J end by 4 bases, with 8 bases between. Germline V CDR1 and CDR2: LNHDA, SQIVND (reference sequence).

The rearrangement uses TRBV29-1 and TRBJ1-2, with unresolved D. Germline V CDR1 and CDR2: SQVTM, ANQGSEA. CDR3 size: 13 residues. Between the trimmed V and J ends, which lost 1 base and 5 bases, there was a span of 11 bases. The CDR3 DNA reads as TGCAGCGTTGAAGGAGGCGCGGGATATGGCTACACCTTC. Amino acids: CSVEGGAGYGYTF.

The CDR3 nucleotides are TGTGCCAGCAGCTTAGGAGAACCTTCACCCCTCCACTTT. Translation: CASSLGEPSPLHF. V gene TRBV7-9 combines with J gene TRBJ1-6, with no clear D. The CDR3 is 13 amino acids. Germline assignment: CDR1 SEHNR and CDR2 FQNEAQ (reference sequence). Trimming cost V 1 base and J 9 bases, with 7 bases left between them.

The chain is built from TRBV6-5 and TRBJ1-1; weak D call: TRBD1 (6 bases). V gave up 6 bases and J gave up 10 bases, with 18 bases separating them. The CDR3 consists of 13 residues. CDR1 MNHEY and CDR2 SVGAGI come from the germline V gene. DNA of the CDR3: TGTGCCAGCAGCGAGGGGGGGCGCGGTATAGCTTTCTTT. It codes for CASSEGGRGIAFF.

The CDR3 reads CASSQRPLEASNEQFF. CDR3 sequence (DNA): TGTGCCAGCAGCCAAAGGCCTTTGGAGGCTAGTAATGAGCAGTTCTTC. This sequence joins TRBV3-1 (or the pseudogene TRBV3-2) and TRBJ2-1; perhaps TRBD2 as D (5 bases). The V and J ends lost 2 bases and 7 bases respectively, with 18 bases between them. The CDR3 spans 16 residues. The germline CDR1 and CDR2 sequences are LGHDT and YNNKEL (reference sequence).

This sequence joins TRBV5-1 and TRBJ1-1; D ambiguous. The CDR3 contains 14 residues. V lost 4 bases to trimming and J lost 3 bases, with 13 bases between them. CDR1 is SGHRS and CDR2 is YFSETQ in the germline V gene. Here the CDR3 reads CASSISGDYTEAFF. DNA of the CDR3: TGCGCCAGCAGCATTTCAGGTGATTACACTGAAGCTTTCTTT.